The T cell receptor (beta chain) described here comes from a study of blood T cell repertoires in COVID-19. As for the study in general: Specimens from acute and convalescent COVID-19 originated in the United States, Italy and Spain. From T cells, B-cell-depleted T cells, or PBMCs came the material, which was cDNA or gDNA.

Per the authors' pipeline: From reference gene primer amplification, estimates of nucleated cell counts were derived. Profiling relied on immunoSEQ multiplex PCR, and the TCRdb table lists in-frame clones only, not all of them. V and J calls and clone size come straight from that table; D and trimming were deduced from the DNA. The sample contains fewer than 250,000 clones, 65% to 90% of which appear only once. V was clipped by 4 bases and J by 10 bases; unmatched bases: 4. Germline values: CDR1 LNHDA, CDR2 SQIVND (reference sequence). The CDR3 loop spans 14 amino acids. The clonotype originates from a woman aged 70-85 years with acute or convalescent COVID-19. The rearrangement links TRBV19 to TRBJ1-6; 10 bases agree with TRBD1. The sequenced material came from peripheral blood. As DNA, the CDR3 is TGTGCCAGTAGTAGGGACAGGGGAGGATCACCCCTCCACTTT. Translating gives CASSRDRGGSPLHF.